The sequence of this T cell receptor (beta chain) was determined in a study of control samples from healthy donors and cancer patients. The CDR3 is 14 amino acids. From germline, CDR1 is SEHNR and CDR2 FQNEAQ (reference sequence). V shed 1 base and J shed 4 bases, with 9 bases lying between them. Profiling relied on immunoSEQ multiplex PCR, and the TCRdb table lists in-frame clones only, not all of them. Here the sample spans tens of thousands of clones, over 75% being singletons. The receptor was isolated from a woman aged 50 to 60 in good health. The sample comprised blood. The rearrangement uses TRBV7-9 and TRBJ2-3; D gene uncertain. Here the CDR3 reads CASSLESVADTQYF. The CDR3 region has the DNA TGTGCCAGCAGCTTAGAGTCGGTGGCAGATACGCAGTATTTT.